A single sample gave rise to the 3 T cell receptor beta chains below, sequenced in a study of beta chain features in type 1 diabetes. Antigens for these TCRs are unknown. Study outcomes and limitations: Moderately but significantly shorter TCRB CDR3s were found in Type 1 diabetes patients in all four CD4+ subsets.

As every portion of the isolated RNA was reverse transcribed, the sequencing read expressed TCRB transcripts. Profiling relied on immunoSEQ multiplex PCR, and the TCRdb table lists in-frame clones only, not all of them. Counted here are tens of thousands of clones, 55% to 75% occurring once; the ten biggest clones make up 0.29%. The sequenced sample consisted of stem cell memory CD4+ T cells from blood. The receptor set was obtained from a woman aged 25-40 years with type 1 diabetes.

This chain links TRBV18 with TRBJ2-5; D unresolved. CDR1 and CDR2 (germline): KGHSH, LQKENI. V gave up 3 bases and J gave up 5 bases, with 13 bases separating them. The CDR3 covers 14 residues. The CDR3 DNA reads TGTGCCAGCTCACCTAACGCGGCGCGGGAGACCCAGTACTTC. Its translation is CASSPNAARETQYF.

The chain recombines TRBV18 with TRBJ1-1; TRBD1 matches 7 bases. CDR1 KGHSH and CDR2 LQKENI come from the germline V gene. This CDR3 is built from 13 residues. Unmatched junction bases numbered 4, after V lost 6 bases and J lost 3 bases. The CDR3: CASSTGEDTEAFF. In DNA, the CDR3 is TGTGCCAGCTCTACAGGGGAGGACACTGAAGCTTTCTTT.

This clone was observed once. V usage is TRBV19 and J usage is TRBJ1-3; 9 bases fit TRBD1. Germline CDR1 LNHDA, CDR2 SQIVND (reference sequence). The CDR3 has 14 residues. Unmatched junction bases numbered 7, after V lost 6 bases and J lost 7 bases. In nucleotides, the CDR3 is TGTGCCAGTAGCCCGGGGACAGGGATGAACACCATATATTTT. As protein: CASSPGTGMNTIYF. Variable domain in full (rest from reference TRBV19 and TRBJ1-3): DGGITQSPKYLFRKEGQNVTLSCEQNLNHDAMYWYRQDPGQGLRLIYYSQIVNDFQKGDIAEGYSVSREKKESFPLTVTSAQKNPTAFYLCASSPGTGMNTIYFGEGSWLTVV.